Given below is one TCR beta chain in context. Its antigen remains unknown. Trimming took off 6 bases at V and 5 bases at J, with 23 bases between the two ends. CDR1 and CDR2 (germline): SEHNR, FQNEAQ (reference sequence). The CDR3 extends over 16 amino acids. This entry is derived from a study of cytomegalovirus exposure and HLA in healthy donors. Points from the study as a whole: The study found most TCR sequences rare, yet found some public TCRs in many donors.

The PCR contained 60 Vbeta and 13 Jbeta primers. This table comes from immunoSEQ multiplex PCR, and its TCRdb copy is limited to in-frame clones, with some not included. The sample shows about 120,000 clones, more than 60% of them seen only once. Sequenced input: PBMCs. This TCR derives from a middle-aged woman in good health and CMV-seropositive. The chain joins TRBV7-9 to TRBJ2-7; a possible D gene is TRBD1 (6 bases). In DNA form, the CDR3 reads TGTGCCAGCAGTTCCTACAGGGAGCCGTTTGGCCACGAGCAGTACTTC. This codes for CASSSYREPFGHEQYF.